These T cell receptor beta chains were read from a single sample in a study of T cells in Graves' hyperthyroidism and ophthalmopathy. TCRdb fed the multiplex PCR reads into MiXCR, producing one record per CDR3 protein. The sample has fewer than 500,000 distinct CDR3 sequences, roughly 15% seen once. Sequenced: blood. Receptors originate from a young man with Graves' ophthalmopathy. CDR3s include the opening cysteine and the closing phenylalanine or tryptophan. The order of the fields is D gene, clone size, J gene, V gene, CDR3 DNA, CDR3 protein. D genes are given only for firm matches. Size is stated for part of the rows, as once, few or many counts, or as a class when the clone is expanded.

d_call: NA
clone_size: many
j_call: TRBJ2-3
v_call: TRBV11-2
cdr3_nt: TGTGCCAGCGGTACTAGCACAGATACGCAGTATTTT
cdr3_aa: CASGTSTDTQYF

d_call: NA
clone_size: many
j_call: TRBJ2-1
v_call: TRBV12-5
cdr3_nt: TGTGCTAGTGGTTTACTTCCCAACACTAGGAATGAGCAGTTCTTC
cdr3_aa: CASGLLPNTRNEQFF

d_call: NA
clone_size: many
j_call: TRBJ2-1
v_call: TRBV11-3
cdr3_nt: TGTGCCAGCAGTAGCTCTCCCACCTCGGGCTACAATGAGCAGTTCTTC
cdr3_aa: CASSSSPTSGYNEQFF

d_call: NA
clone_size: many
j_call: TRBJ1-2
v_call: TRBV6-1
cdr3_nt: TGTGCCAGCAGTGAATGGGTAGGGAGAGGTTACTACACCTTC
cdr3_aa: CASSEWVGRGYYTF

d_call: NA
clone_size: many
j_call: TRBJ2-3
v_call: TRBV11-2
cdr3_nt: TGTGCCAGCAGCCCCCAGGCTGATACGCAGTATTTT
cdr3_aa: CASSPQADTQYF

d_call: NA
clone_size: few
j_call: TRBJ2-7
v_call: TRBV6-1
cdr3_nt: TGTGCCAGCAGTCCCCCGGGTAGCGGCCCCTACGAGCAGTACTTC
cdr3_aa: CASSPPGSGPYEQYF

d_call: TRBD2
clone_size: once
j_call: TRBJ2-4
v_call: TRBV29-1
cdr3_nt: TGCAGCGTTGGGGGGGGGGGAGAGCTTCAGTACTTC
cdr3_aa: CSVGGGGELQYF

d_call: NA
clone_size: many
j_call: TRBJ2-1
v_call: TRBV12-3/TRBV12-4
cdr3_nt: TGTGCCAGCAGTTTATCGACGGGAGTAGTCCATGAGCAGTTCTTC
cdr3_aa: CASSLSTGVVHEQFF

d_call: TRBD2
clone_size: many
j_call: TRBJ2-7
v_call: TRBV30
cdr3_nt: TGTGCCTCCACACCGGGGGGGGGCTACGAGCAGTACTTC
cdr3_aa: CASTPGGGYEQYF

d_call: NA
clone_size: NA
j_call: TRBJ1-1
v_call: TRBV19
cdr3_nt: TGTGCCAGTAGTATATACTTAGGGGGACAACCGAACACTGAAGCTTTCTTT
cdr3_aa: CASSIYLGGQPNTEAFF

d_call: NA
clone_size: NA
j_call: TRBJ2-5
v_call: TRBV6-2/TRBV6-3
cdr3_nt: TGTGCCAGCAGTGACCGCAGACTAGGGACCCAGTACTTC
cdr3_aa: CASSDRRLGTQYF

d_call: TRBD1
clone_size: many
j_call: TRBJ2-3
v_call: TRBV7-2
cdr3_nt: TGTGCCAGCAGCACGAACCTCGGGACAGGGGCCACAGATACGCAGTATTTT
cdr3_aa: CASSTNLGTGATDTQYF

d_call: NA
clone_size: NA
j_call: TRBJ1-3
v_call: TRBV10-1
cdr3_nt: TGCGCCAGCAGTGAGGGCAGCAACTCTGGAAACACCATATATTTT
cdr3_aa: CASSEGSNSGNTIYF

d_call: TRBD2
clone_size: few
j_call: TRBJ2-7
v_call: TRBV10-2
cdr3_nt: TGCGCCTCCGGGGCGGGAGGGGTCGAGCAGTACTTC
cdr3_aa: CASGAGGVEQYF